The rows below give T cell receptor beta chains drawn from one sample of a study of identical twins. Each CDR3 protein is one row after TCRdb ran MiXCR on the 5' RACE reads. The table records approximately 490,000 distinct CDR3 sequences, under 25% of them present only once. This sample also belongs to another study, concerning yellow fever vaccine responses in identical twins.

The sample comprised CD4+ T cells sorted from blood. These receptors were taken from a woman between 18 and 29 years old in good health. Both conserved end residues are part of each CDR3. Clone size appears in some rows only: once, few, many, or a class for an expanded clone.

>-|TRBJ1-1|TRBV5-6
CASSLAGMGVTEAFF
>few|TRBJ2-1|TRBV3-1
CASSQEDGRGAYNEQFF
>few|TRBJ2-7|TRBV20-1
CSANPGTYEQYF
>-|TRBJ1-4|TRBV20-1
CSARGRDEKLFF
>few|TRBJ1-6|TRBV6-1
CASRPSGATYNSPLHF
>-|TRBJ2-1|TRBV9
CASSVVAGGVQFF
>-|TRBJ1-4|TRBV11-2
CASRRGVEKLFF
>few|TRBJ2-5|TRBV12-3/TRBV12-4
CASSRVETQYF
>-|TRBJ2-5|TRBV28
CASAYPQETQYF
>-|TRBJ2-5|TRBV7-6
CASSQGLEETQYF
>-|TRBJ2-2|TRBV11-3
CASSSRDGNTGELFF
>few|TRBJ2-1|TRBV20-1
CSASLAGVNEQFF
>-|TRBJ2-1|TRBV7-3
CASSHEGYNEQFF
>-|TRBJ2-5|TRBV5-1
CASSGNRVILETQYF
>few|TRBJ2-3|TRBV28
CASSFGSPPDTQYF
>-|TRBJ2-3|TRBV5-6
CASSGGWGLADTQYF
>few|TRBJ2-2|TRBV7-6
CASSLEGGDPTGELFF
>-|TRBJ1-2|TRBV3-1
CASSQQGAVSGYTF
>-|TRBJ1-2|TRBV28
CASGGGYTF
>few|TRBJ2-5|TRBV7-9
CASSLVQRLGETQYF
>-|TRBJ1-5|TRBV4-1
CASSPAAGAGNQPQHF
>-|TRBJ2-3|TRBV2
CASSGRLGSGTDTQYF
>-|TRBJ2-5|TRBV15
CATSSFSGTGKETQYF
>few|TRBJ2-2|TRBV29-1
CSVGTGVGTGELFF
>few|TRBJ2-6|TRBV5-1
CATGTGNSGANVLTF
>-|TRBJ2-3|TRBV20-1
CSASKGSTDTQYF